The following is a T cell receptor (beta chain) sequence with its context. Generated by immunoSEQ multiplex PCR, the TCRdb table keeps only in-frame clones and is missing some. The profile shows around 1,300 clones, about a fifth of them singletons. This entry belongs to a study of T cells in localized non-small cell lung cancer. Material: normal lung tissue next to the tumor, obtained before any cancer treatment. This clonotype originated in a man aged 35 to 70 with stage III squamous cell lung carcinoma.

CDR3: CASSLVGSGNSETQYF. In DNA form, the CDR3 reads TGTGCCAGCAGCTTAGTAGGTAGCGGGAACTCGGAGACCCAGTACTTC. The chain has TRBV11-3 and TRBJ2-5; 8 bases fit TRBD2. J lost 5 bases, V lost 1 base, and 9 bases had no gene match. CDR1 SGHNT and CDR2 YENEEA come from the germline V gene. The CDR3 length is 16 residues.